This TCR beta chain emerged from a study of beta chain features in type 1 diabetes. Study background: Healthy donors and patients had similar age, gender and cell yields.

The CDR3 length is 18 residues. V was clipped by 3 bases and J by 9 bases, with 27 bases between them. Germline V gives CDR1 GTSNPN, CDR2 SVGIG (reference sequence). A word on this clone: No antigen is known for it.

Expressed TCRB transcripts were sequenced after all isolated RNA was converted to cDNA. Produced via immunoSEQ multiplex PCR; TCRdb's table is partial and in-frame only. The sample yields about 260,000 clones, about 63% seen once. Study results and caveats: Lower insertion and higher deletion counts appeared at VDJ junctions in type 1 diabetes patients. Using cDNA template may skew counts toward highly expressing activated cells. In all four CD4+ subsets, TCRB CDR3 length was significantly, moderately reduced in type 1 diabetes.

The sequence was collected from a man aged 30 to 45 in good health. The sequenced sample was naive CD4+ T cells from blood. V and J are TRBV30 and TRBJ1-6; D uncertain. The CDR3 sequence: CAWSLPLNTGSSASPLHF. The CDR3 bases are TGTGCCTGGAGCCTTCCCCTCAATACCGGGAGTAGCGCTTCACCCCTCCACTTT. The variable domain in full, with the rest retrieved from reference TRBV30 and TRBJ1-6, is SQTIHQWPATLVQPVGSPLSLECTVEGTSNPNLYWYRQAAGRGLQLLFYSVGIGQISSEVPQNLSASRPQDRQFILSSKKLLLSDSGFYLCAWSLPLNTGSSASPLHFGNGTRLTVT.